The clone carrying this TCR beta chain was counted once. Antigen specificity is unknown. These data belong to a study of blood T cells in healthy people across ages. Then a second PCR, running roughly 7 to 11 cycles, was carried out with a sample-barcoded 5' primer and a J-beta primer mix. Using its own MiXCR run on the 5' RACE reads, TCRdb lists one record per CDR3 protein. The repertoire has roughly 500,000 distinct CDR3 sequences, 20% to 30% of them found once; the top ten carry 7.5% to 9%. From germline, CDR1 is ENHRY and CDR2 SYGVKD. The CDR3 extends over 13 amino acids. Whole-study results and caveats: CMV status of donors was not determined, possibly confounding expanded clonotype changes.

This sample was shared with a second study, whose subject was T cells of mothers and their children.

The gene calls are TRBV10-3 and TRBJ2-5; D is unclear. The J call could be wrong; TRBJ2-1 is a better fit for the DNA end. The TCR comes from a boy aged 5-17 years in good health. Sample: blood. Here the CDR3 reads CAISEPNNNEQFF. CDR3 DNA: TGTGCCATCAGTGAGCCAAACAACAATGAGCAGTTCTTC.